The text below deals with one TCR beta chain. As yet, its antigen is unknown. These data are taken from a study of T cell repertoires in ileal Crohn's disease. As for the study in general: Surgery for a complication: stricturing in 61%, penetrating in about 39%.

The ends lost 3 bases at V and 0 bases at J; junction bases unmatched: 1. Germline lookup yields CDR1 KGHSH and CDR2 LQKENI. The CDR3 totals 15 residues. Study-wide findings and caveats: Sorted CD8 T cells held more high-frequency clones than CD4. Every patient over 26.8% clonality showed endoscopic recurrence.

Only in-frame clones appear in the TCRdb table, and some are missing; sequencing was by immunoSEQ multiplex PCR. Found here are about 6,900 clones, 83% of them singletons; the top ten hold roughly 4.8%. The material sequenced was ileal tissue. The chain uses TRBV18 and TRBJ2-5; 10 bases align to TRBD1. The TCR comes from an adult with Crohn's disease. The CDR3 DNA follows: TGTGCCAGCTCACCGGGACAGGGGTACCAAGAGACCCAGTACTTC. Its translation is CASSPGQGYQETQYF.